This T cell receptor (beta chain) was sequenced for a study of response to subunit inactivated influenza vaccine. Overall study results and limits: New T cells are recruited in small numbers by each seasonal influenza vaccination, according to the authors' suggestion.

Via MiXCR, TCRdb re-called the RT-PCR reads, giving one row per CDR3 protein. The table lists roughly 570,000 distinct CDR3 sequences, about an eighth of them singletons. In regard to this clonotype: Its antigen remains unknown.

The clonotype originates from a man over 45 who received an inactivated influenza vaccine. The material was PBMCs from blood, obtained roughly 46 days after vaccination.

Here the CDR3 reads CASSQDPGKGNTIYF. CDR3 coding DNA: TGTGCCAGCAGCCAAGATCCAGGGAAGGGAAACACCATATATTTT. The chain employs TRBV4-2 and TRBJ1-3; possibly TRBD1 for D (5 bases). The CDR3 contains 15 residues. Germline V CDR1 and CDR2: LGHNA, YNFKEQ. V lost 0 bases and J lost 4, with 10 bases in between.